This T cell receptor beta chain was captured by sequencing in a study of T-cell reconstitution after alpha-beta-depleted transplantation in children. Findings and limits, study-wide: T-cell counts and diversity at one year following transplant were attributed mainly to newly produced T cells.

This clonotype was observed a few times. Its antigen remains unknown. Unique molecular identifiers featured in how the TCRbeta library was prepared. Via MiXCR, TCRdb re-called the PCR reads, giving one row per CDR3 protein. The sample consists of 300,000 to 400,000 distinct CDR3 sequences, roughly 16% of them appearing once. This receptor was taken from a male patient between 2 and 10 years old who had a stem cell transplant for acute lymphoblastic leukemia, so the T cells may come from the graft donor. The sample consisted of PBMCs, mostly from graft donor cells, taken 360 days after TCRalphabeta/CD19-depleted stem cell transplant.

This CDR3 is CASSSGTSGRPTDTQYF. The CDR3 region has the DNA TGTGCCAGCAGTTCTGGGACTAGCGGGAGGCCCACAGATACGCAGTATTTT. The chain recombines TRBV28 with TRBJ2-3; 15 positions agree with TRBD2. This CDR3 is 17 amino acids long. From germline, CDR1 is MDHEN and CDR2 SYDVKM. The V and J ends lost 4 bases and 2 bases, in that order; junction bases with no gene match: 4.